The source of this T cell receptor (beta chain) is a study of T-cell reconstitution after alpha-beta-depleted transplantation in children. Overall study results and limits: Roughly two months post-transplant, alpha-beta T cells reportedly originated from several hundred graft clones that had expanded.

This clonotype was seen ten or more times. No antigen is known for it. During its preparation, the TCRbeta library received unique molecular identifiers. TCRdb redid the calling of the PCR reads with MiXCR, one entry per CDR3 protein. The sample contains about 590,000 distinct CDR3 sequences, roughly 13% of which appear only once. Germline V CDR1 and CDR2: KGHSH, LQKENI. The CDR3 consists of 15 residues. The V end was cut by 4 bases, the J end by 5 bases, with 14 bases between. The sequencing here drew on PBMCs, mostly from graft donor cells, taken 360 days after TCRalphabeta/CD19-depleted stem cell transplant. This clonotype was sampled from a male patient aged 10-17 years who had a stem cell transplant for acute myeloid leukemia, so the T cells may come from the graft donor. This chain connects TRBV18 to TRBJ2-2, with D maybe TRBD1 (6 bases). CDR3 amino acids: CASSQTGSWTGELFF. The CDR3 nucleotides are TGTGCCAGCTCACAGACAGGTTCTTGGACCGGGGAGCTGTTTTTT.